Detailed here is one TCR beta chain. Its specificity is not known. This CDR3 region has 12 residues. V lost 4 bases, J lost 15 bases, and 17 bases lay in between. The germline gives CDR1 SGHNT, CDR2 YYREEE (reference sequence). Repeated repertoire sampling spanned the course of chemoradiotherapy. The data were taken from a study of chemoradiotherapy in HPV16-positive cancers. Findings of the study overall: For HPV16-positive patients, expanding HPV-responsive T cells associated with longer recurrence-free survival. The functional HPV-specific definition rests on just two HPV16-positive patients. Non-HPV-specific T cells did not expand in tumors during treatment, whereas candidate HPV-specific clones and E7-related motifs did.

The method was immunoSEQ multiplex PCR; TCRdb's version includes in-frame clones alone and lacks a portion of them. Counted here are approximately 4,500 clones, approximately 77% occurring once; the ten biggest clones make up around 9%. This receptor was identified in a human donor with HPV-associated anogenital cancer. This chain links TRBV5-4 with TRBJ2-1, with D possibly being TRBD2 (6 bases). The material was tumor tissue, obtained from a patient who underwent chemoradiotherapy. The CDR3, as DNA: TGTGCCAGCAGCACTGATCCGGGAGTCCCGTTCTTC. Its translation: CASSTDPGVPFF.